The rows below give T cell receptor beta chains drawn from one sample of a study of blood T cell repertoires in COVID-19. Method: immunoSEQ multiplex PCR; TCRdb's copy keeps in-frame clones and lacks some. The sample gives approximately 310,000 clones, about 90% of which show up once; around 8% is in the top ten. The specimen was peripheral blood. Source of these receptors: a woman in her fifties or sixties who had recovered from COVID-19. Both conserved end residues are part of each CDR3. D genes are given only for firm matches. A row's size may be missing; if present it is once, few, many or a size class.

d_gene: -
v_gene: TRBV6-6
len: 14
abundance: -
j_gene: TRBJ2-7
CDR3aa: CASSYLGQRYEQYF
CDR3nt: TGTGCCAGCAGTTACCTTGGACAGCGCTACGAGCAGTACTTC

d_gene: -
v_gene: TRBV5-1
len: 13
abundance: once
j_gene: TRBJ2-3
CDR3aa: CASSLEAGRTQYF
CDR3nt: TGCGCCAGCAGCTTGGAGGCCGGGAGAACGCAGTATTTT

d_gene: TRBD1
v_gene: TRBV6-5
len: 15
abundance: -
j_gene: TRBJ1-5
CDR3aa: CASSRTGWGDQPQHF
CDR3nt: TGTGCCAGCAGTCGGACAGGGTGGGGGGATCAGCCCCAGCATTTT

d_gene: -
v_gene: TRBV30
len: 12
abundance: -
j_gene: TRBJ2-7
CDR3aa: CAWSVIVYEQYF
CDR3nt: TGTGCCTGGAGTGTTATCGTGTACGAGCAGTACTTC

d_gene: -
v_gene: TRBV9
len: 14
abundance: -
j_gene: TRBJ1-1
CDR3aa: CASSPGVTNTEAFF
CDR3nt: TGTGCCAGCAGCCCTGGAGTTACGAACACTGAAGCTTTCTTT

d_gene: -
v_gene: TRBV6-6
len: 13
abundance: -
j_gene: TRBJ1-1
CDR3aa: CASSRGRVTEAFF
CDR3nt: TGTGCCAGCAGCCGCGGGAGGGTCACTGAAGCTTTCTTT

d_gene: TRBD2
v_gene: TRBV4-1
len: 14
abundance: -
j_gene: TRBJ2-1
CDR3aa: CASGVGTIYNEQFF
CDR3nt: TGCGCCAGCGGGGTCGGGACTATCTACAATGAGCAGTTCTTC

d_gene: -
v_gene: TRBV2
len: 16
abundance: -
j_gene: TRBJ2-3
CDR3aa: CASSLFGSTSTDTQYF
CDR3nt: TGTGCCAGCAGTCTTTTTGGGTCGACTAGCACAGATACGCAGTATTTT

d_gene: TRBD1
v_gene: TRBV4-2
len: 15
abundance: once
j_gene: TRBJ1-2
CDR3aa: CASSRQDRGGDGYTF
CDR3nt: TGTGCCAGCAGCCGCCAGGACAGGGGAGGAGATGGCTACACCTTC

d_gene: -
v_gene: TRBV6-6
len: 14
abundance: -
j_gene: TRBJ1-3
CDR3aa: CASSGGDSGNTIYF
CDR3nt: TGTGCCAGCAGTGGCGGAGACTCTGGAAACACCATATATTTT

d_gene: TRBD1
v_gene: TRBV27
len: 15
abundance: -
j_gene: TRBJ1-1
CDR3aa: CASSPGQGVNTEAFF
CDR3nt: TGTGCCAGCAGTCCCGGACAGGGGGTGAACACTGAAGCTTTCTTT

d_gene: -
v_gene: TRBV7-2
len: 13
abundance: -
j_gene: TRBJ1-2
CDR3aa: CASSWSAGEGYTF
CDR3nt: TGTGCCAGCAGCTGGTCAGCAGGGGAGGGCTACACCTTC

d_gene: -
v_gene: TRBV30
len: 14
abundance: -
j_gene: TRBJ1-5
CDR3aa: CAWSTHQQGLPQHF
CDR3nt: TGTGCCTGGAGTACTCATCAGCAGGGGCTGCCCCAGCATTTT

d_gene: -
v_gene: TRBV9
len: 16
abundance: -
j_gene: TRBJ1-1
CDR3aa: CASSVGVQAPNTEAFF
CDR3nt: TGTGCCAGCAGCGTAGGGGTCCAGGCACCGAACACTGAAGCTTTCTTT

d_gene: -
v_gene: TRBV28
len: 12
abundance: -
j_gene: TRBJ1-2
CDR3aa: CASRSGIYGYTF
CDR3nt: TGTGCCAGCCGGTCCGGTATCTATGGCTACACCTTC

d_gene: TRBD2
v_gene: TRBV9
len: 15
abundance: -
j_gene: TRBJ2-3
CDR3aa: CASSVAGGNTDTQYF
CDR3nt: TGTGCCAGCAGCGTAGCGGGGGGGAACACAGATACGCAGTATTTT

d_gene: -
v_gene: TRBV19
len: 15
abundance: -
j_gene: TRBJ2-3
CDR3aa: CASSIGGQGPDTQYF
CDR3nt: TGTGCCAGTAGTATAGGGGGGCAGGGCCCAGATACGCAGTATTTT